This TCR beta chain was identified during a study of blood T cell repertoires in COVID-19. Authors' methods: Quantification of nucleated cells was approximated via reference gene primer amplification. Repertoires were generated with immunoSEQ multiplex PCR, while TCRdb's copy carries only in-frame clones and drops some. The V and J calls and clone size come from that table; D and trimming were worked out from the DNA. This sample has under 170,000 clones, with 80% to 90% found just once. Sequencing used peripheral blood. This clonotype originated in a man between 65 and 80 years old with acute or convalescent COVID-19.

The CDR3 is CASSPGTGWASEAFF. CDR3 in DNA: TGCGCCAGCAGCCCCGGGACAGGGTGGGCAAGTGAAGCTTTCTTT. V gene TRBV5-1 combines with J gene TRBJ1-1; TRBD1 matches 9 bases. V shed 4 bases, J shed 7 bases, and the junction held 11 bases outside the gene matches. Germline V gives CDR1 SGHRS, CDR2 YFSETQ. The CDR3 length is 15 residues.